The 28 T cell receptor beta chains listed next were all sequenced from one sample in a study of cytomegalovirus exposure and HLA in healthy donors. PCR amplification relied on 60 Vbeta primers (plus 13 Jbeta primers). Profiling relied on immunoSEQ multiplex PCR, and the TCRdb table lists in-frame clones only, not all of them. This sample carries approximately 88,000 clones, approximately 77% of them seen once, and the ten largest clones take 3.7%. Sequencing used PBMCs. These receptors all stem from a man under 40 in good health and CMV-seronegative.

The V call is TRBV7-2, the J call TRBJ2-3; 10 bases are shared with TRBD1. The CDR3 loop spans 15 amino acids. Germline CDR1 and CDR2: SGHTA and FQGNSA. V gave up 6 bases and J gave up 6 bases; unmatched junction bases: 9. For the CDR3, the DNA is TGTGCCAGCAGTCGACCCGGGACAGGGGACGATACGCAGTATTTT. Translation: CASSRPGTGDDTQYF.

About this clone: An end of the junction differs from the germline gene, which may be a read error. This rearrangement joins TRBV5-1 to TRBJ1-1; TRBD1 is a possible D gene (5 bases). CDR3 size: 14 residues. CDR1 is SGHRS and CDR2 is YFSETQ in the germline V gene. The CDR3 sequence: CASSRNQGYTEAFF. The CDR3 nucleotides read TGTGCCAGCAGCCGTAACCAGGGTTACACTGAAGCTTTCTTT.

The chain recombines TRBV19 with TRBJ2-1, with TRBD2 identical over 10 bases. V lost 0 bases to trimming and J lost 2 bases; unmatched junction nucleotides: 4. This CDR3 spans 17 amino acids. The germline CDR1 and CDR2 sequences are LNHDA and SQIVND (reference sequence). The CDR3 sequence is CASSIDSLAGAYNEQFF. The DNA of the CDR3 is TGTGCCAGTAGTATAGATTCCCTAGCGGGAGCCTACAATGAGCAGTTCTTC. Using reference TRBV19 and TRBJ2-1 for the parts outside the CDR3, the full variable domain is DGGITQSPKYLFRKEGQNVTLSCEQNLNHDAMYWYRQDPGQGLRLIYYSQIVNDFQKGDIAEGYSVSREKKESFPLTVTSAQKNPTAFYLCASSIDSLAGAYNEQFFGPGTRLTVL.

This clone was found once. This sequence joins TRBV2 and TRBJ2-1; TRBD2 is a possible D gene (6 bases). Trimming cost V 3 bases and J 4 bases, with 13 bases left between them. The CDR3 is 15 residues long. The germline V gene has CDR1 SNHLY and CDR2 FYNNEI. The CDR3 DNA is TGTGCCAGCAGTGATAGCGGAGGCCCTTACAATGAGCAGTTCTTC. Its translation: CASSDSGGPYNEQFF.

The chain links TRBV5-1 to TRBJ2-3, with 8 bases identical to TRBD1. Losses at the gene ends were 0 bases for V and 4 bases for J; bases not matched to a gene: 7. The germline V gene has CDR1 SGHRS and CDR2 YFSETQ. This CDR3 is built from 16 residues. The CDR3 nucleotides read TGCGCCAGCAGCTTGGTTCCAGGGGGCACAGCAGATACGCAGTATTTT. It specifies CASSLVPGGTADTQYF.

The V gene is TRBV7-9, the J gene TRBJ2-7; 7 bases align to TRBD1. From germline, CDR1 is SEHNR and CDR2 FQNEAQ (reference sequence). V trimming: 3 bases; J trimming: 2 bases; junction bases outside the gene matches: 4. The CDR3 length is 14 residues. CDR3 protein: CASSFTGVPYEQYF. The CDR3 region has the DNA TGTGCCAGCAGCTTTACAGGGGTTCCCTACGAGCAGTACTTC.

This rearrangement joins TRBV5-6 to TRBJ1-1; D gene ambiguous. The length of the CDR3 is 13 residues. V was clipped by 4 bases and J by 4 bases, with 11 bases between them. From germline, CDR1 is SGHDT and CDR2 YYEEEE. The DNA for the CDR3 is TGTGCCAGCAGCCACACGGGGAGCACTGAAGCTTTCTTT. Translating it yields CASSHTGSTEAFF.

The J gene is TRBJ1-5, the V gene TRBV27, with TRBD1 as a possible D gene (6 bases). The germline V gene has CDR1 MNHEY and CDR2 SMNVEV (reference sequence). This CDR3 is built from 13 residues. The V and J ends lost 1 base and 11 bases respectively, with 12 bases between them. CDR3 DNA sequence: TGTGCCAGCAGTTTATACAGGGTGGGCGCCCAGCATTTT. The encoded protein is CASSLYRVGAQHF.

The V call is TRBV5-5, the J call TRBJ1-2; TRBD1 is a possible D gene (5 bases). The CDR3 has 15 residues. Germline CDR1 is SGHKS and CDR2 is YYEKEE (reference sequence). V lost 0 bases and J 4 bases, leaving 13 bases between the germline ends. CDR3 DNA sequence: TGTGCCAGCAGCTTGGCCAAGTGGGGGGGCTATGGCTACACCTTC. It encodes CASSLAKWGGYGYTF. The variable domain in full, completed from reference TRBV5-5 and TRBJ1-2, reads DAGVTQSPTHLIKTRGQQVTLRCSPISGHKSVSWYQQVLGQGPQFIFQYYEKEERGRGNFPDRFSARQFPNYSSELNVNALLLGDSALYLCASSLAKWGGYGYTFGSGTRLTVV.

The V call is TRBV10-3, the J call TRBJ1-4; 10 bases match TRBD1. This CDR3 comprises 16 residues. Losses at the gene ends were 2 bases for V and 8 bases for J; bases not matched to a gene: 8. CDR1 is ENHRY, CDR2 SYGVKD, per germline. CDR3 region: CAISETLTGGREKLFF. The CDR3 DNA reads TGTGCCATCAGTGAGACTCTGACAGGGGGCAGAGAAAAACTGTTTTTT.

This clone has a handful of counts. The genes are TRBV5-1 and TRBJ2-3, with 9 bases aligning to TRBD2. The CDR3 extends over 14 amino acids. Germline V gene data show CDR1 as SGHRS and CDR2 as YFSETQ. With 3 bases clipped from V and 5 bases from J, the junction kept 4 bases outside the gene matches. The CDR3 nucleotides are TGCGCCAGCAGCTGGGGACTAGCAGGAGATACGCAGTATTTT. The encoded protein is CASSWGLAGDTQYF.

The chain couples TRBV19 to TRBJ1-1, with D uncertain. Per the germline V gene, CDR1 is LNHDA and CDR2 is SQIVND (reference sequence). This CDR3 is built from 13 residues. The V end was cut by 3 bases, the J end by 4 bases, with 9 bases between. CDR3 sequence (DNA): TGTGCCAGTAGTATCGGGGTTGGCACTGAAGCTTTCTTT. This codes for CASSIGVGTEAFF.

This clone was observed a single time. This chain joins TRBV6-6 and TRBJ2-4; 13 bases are a match to TRBD2. V shed 6 bases and J 3 bases; nucleotides not matched to a gene: 5. This CDR3 has 16 amino acids. Germline V gene sequence: CDR1 MNHNY, CDR2 SVGAGI (reference sequence). As DNA, the CDR3 is TGTGCCAGCAGACTACTAGCGGGAGGGGTCAAAAACATTCAGTACTTC. Its translation: CASRLLAGGVKNIQYF.

The chain has TRBV19 and TRBJ1-1; TRBD1 matches at 9 bases. Germline CDR1 and CDR2: LNHDA and SQIVND (reference sequence). V shed 3 bases and J 10 bases; nucleotides not matched to a gene: 3. CDR3 length: 12 amino acids. The CDR3 sequence is CASSIQTGGAFF. CDR3 in DNA: TGTGCCAGTAGTATCCAGACAGGGGGAGCTTTCTTT.

The CDR3 here is CASSHSDRDYEQYF. As DNA, the CDR3 is TGCGCCAGCAGCCATTCGGACAGGGACTACGAGCAGTACTTC. V usage is TRBV4-1 and J usage is TRBJ2-7; TRBD1 matches 8 bases. The germline V gene encodes CDR1 MGHRA and CDR2 YSYEKL. This CDR3 contains 14 residues. Trimming took 3 bases from V and 3 from J; bases not matched to a gene: 4.

This clone was counted a single time. The DNA for the CDR3 is TGTGCCAGCTCACCGACGGGACAGGGCGACTCACCCCTCCACTTT. Amino acids: CASSPTGQGDSPLHF. V and J are TRBV18 and TRBJ1-6; TRBD1 matches at 9 bases. Germline V gene sequence: CDR1 KGHSH, CDR2 LQKENI. The junction had 7 bases not matched to a gene; V was cut back by 3 bases and J by 10 bases. The CDR3 spans 15 residues.

The V and J genes are TRBV4-2 and TRBJ1-4; no clear D gene. Trimming left V 6 bases short and J 0 bases short, with 17 bases between. The CDR3 spans 17 residues. CDR1 and CDR2 from the germline V gene are LGHNA and YNFKEQ. The CDR3 coding sequence is TGTGCCAGCAGAACATCCGGGTCCCGTGCAACTAATGAAAAACTGTTTTTT. Protein: CASRTSGSRATNEKLFF.

In DNA, the CDR3 is TGTGCCAGCTTAAGGACAGGAGCCACAGATACGCAGTATTTT. Translated, it gives CASLRTGATDTQYF. This rearrangement joins TRBV18 to TRBJ2-3; 7 positions match TRBD1. CDR3 size: 14 residues. Germline lookup yields CDR1 KGHSH and CDR2 LQKENI. V shed 7 bases and J 2 bases; nucleotides not matched to a gene: 6.

This sequence joins TRBV2 and TRBJ1-2, with D hard to call. Germline V gene data show CDR1 as SNHLY and CDR2 as FYNNEI. The CDR3 extends over 12 amino acids. Deletions cut 4 bases from V and 3 bases from J, with 6 bases between. The CDR3 nucleotides are TGTGCCAGCAGTGTACGGGACTATGGCTACACCTTC. Translation gives CASSVRDYGYTF.

V gene TRBV19 combines with J gene TRBJ1-2, with 7 bases identical to TRBD1. The CDR3 is 15 amino acids. The germline V gene has CDR1 LNHDA and CDR2 SQIVND (reference sequence). Trimming cost V 7 bases and J 9 bases; bases outside gene matches: 17. The CDR3 spells CASTKHTGVGTSYTF. The CDR3 nucleotides read TGTGCCAGTACTAAACACACAGGGGTCGGTACGAGCTACACCTTC.

The chain has TRBV6-1 and TRBJ1-2; 9 nucleotides align to TRBD1. CDR1 is MNHNS, CDR2 SASEGT, per germline. This CDR3 is 14 amino acids long. J gave up 7 bases and V 8 bases, and 11 bases lay outside the gene matches. CDR3 residues: CASFPGQGVGGYTF. In nucleotides, the CDR3 is TGTGCCAGCTTTCCGGGACAGGGAGTAGGTGGCTACACCTTC.

Regarding this clone: The junction does not match germline at one end; this may be a read error. The J gene is TRBJ2-5, the V gene TRBV30; 10 positions match TRBD2. Germline values: CDR1 GTSNPN, CDR2 SVGIG (reference sequence). This CDR3 comprises 16 residues. The CDR3 sequence is CAWSVSSLSGGTPVDF. CDR3 bases: TGTGCCTGGAGTGTTTCCTCTCTTAGCGGGGGGACCCCCGTGGACTTC.

V is TRBV5-1 and J is TRBJ2-7; 7 positions agree with TRBD1. V shed 2 bases and J 2 bases; nucleotides not matched to a gene: 4. The V gene's germline CDR1 is SGHRS and CDR2 YFSETQ. CDR3 size: 14 residues. CDR3 DNA: TGCGCCAGCAGCTTCGACAGGGCAACCTACGAGCAGTACTTC. Translation: CASSFDRATYEQYF.

The V and J genes are TRBV28 and TRBJ2-1; no clear D gene. Germline CDR1 and CDR2: MDHEN and SYDVKM. Trimming took 5 bases from V and 7 from J, leaving 24 bases between them. The CDR3 has 17 amino acids. CDR3 DNA sequence: TGTGCCAGCAGTACTAAGACTCCTTTGTTTTTGTTTAATGAGCAGTTCTTC. It specifies CASSTKTPLFLFNEQFF.

The chain links TRBV2 to TRBJ2-3; 8 nucleotides align to TRBD1. Trimming cost V 7 bases and J 3 bases; bases outside gene matches: 6. CDR1 and CDR2 from the germline V gene are SNHLY and FYNNEI. The CDR3 sequence is 14 residues long. The CDR3 DNA reads as TGTGCCAGCACCCGACAGGGGTTGACAGATACGCAGTATTTT. Encoded protein: CASTRQGLTDTQYF.

This sequence joins TRBV28 and TRBJ1-1, with D hard to call. V was trimmed by 5 bases and J by 7 bases, leaving 17 bases between them. The CDR3 is made up of 14 amino acids. Germline V lookup: CDR1 MDHEN, CDR2 SYDVKM. CDR3 sequence: CASSARARGLEAFF. CDR3 DNA sequence: TGTGCCAGCAGTGCGCGGGCCCGCGGACTTGAAGCTTTCTTT.

The chain has TRBV1 and TRBJ1-6; the D segment call TRBD1 is taken from the table without a DNA check. TRBV1 is a pseudogene locus. The CDR3 extends over 18 amino acids. The CDR3 spells CTSSQDGVQGLINSPLHF. In nucleotides, the CDR3 is TGCACCAGCAGCCAAGATGGGGTACAGGGCTTAATCAATTCACCCCTCCACTTT.

The chain recombines TRBV6-1 with TRBJ1-1, with 8 bases matching TRBD1. The length of the CDR3 is 14 residues. Germline lookup yields CDR1 MNHNS and CDR2 SASEGT. The V and J ends lost 6 bases and 1 base, in that order; junction bases with no gene match: 4. In nucleotides, the CDR3 is TGTGCCAGCAGAGACAGGGGTGGGAACACTGAAGCTTTCTTT. Its translation: CASRDRGGNTEAFF.